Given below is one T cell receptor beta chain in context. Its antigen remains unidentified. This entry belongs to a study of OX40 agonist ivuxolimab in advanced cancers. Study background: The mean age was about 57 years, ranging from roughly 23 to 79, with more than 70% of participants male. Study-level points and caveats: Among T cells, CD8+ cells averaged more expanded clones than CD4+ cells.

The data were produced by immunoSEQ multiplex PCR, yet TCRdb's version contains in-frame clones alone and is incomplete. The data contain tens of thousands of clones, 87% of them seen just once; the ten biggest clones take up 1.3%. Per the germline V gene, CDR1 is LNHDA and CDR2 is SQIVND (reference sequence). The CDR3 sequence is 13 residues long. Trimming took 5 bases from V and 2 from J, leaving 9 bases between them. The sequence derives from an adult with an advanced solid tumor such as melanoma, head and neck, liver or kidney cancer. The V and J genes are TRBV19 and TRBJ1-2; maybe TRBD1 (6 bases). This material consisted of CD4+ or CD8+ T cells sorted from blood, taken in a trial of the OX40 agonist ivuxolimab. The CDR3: CASSLRGNYGYTF. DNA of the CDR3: TGTGCCAGTAGTCTCAGGGGCAACTATGGCTACACCTTC.